This is a list of T cell receptor beta chains from one sample in a study of blood T cell repertoires in COVID-19. Only in-frame clones appear in the TCRdb table, and some are missing; sequencing was by immunoSEQ multiplex PCR. The data show 270,000 or so clones, roughly 84% seen once. Sequenced material: peripheral blood. These receptors were collected from a woman between 18 and 30 years old with acute or convalescent COVID-19. CDR3s include the opening cysteine and the closing phenylalanine or tryptophan.

v_gene: TRBV3-1/TRBV3-2; j_gene: TRBJ1-3; len: 16; CDR3aa: CASSQDQNRGGNTIYF
v_gene: TRBV4-3; j_gene: TRBJ2-2; len: 15; CDR3aa: CASSQEGSEHGELFF
v_gene: TRBV7-2; j_gene: TRBJ2-5; len: 16; CDR3aa: CASSLEAGGWVETQYF
v_gene: TRBV4-1; j_gene: TRBJ2-7; len: 15; CDR3aa: CASSQAEQAEGEQYF
v_gene: TRBV28; j_gene: TRBJ2-5; len: 15; CDR3aa: CASSLVGTEQETQYF
v_gene: TRBV19; j_gene: TRBJ2-5; len: 15; CDR3aa: CASSPVAGGGLTQYF
v_gene: TRBV19; j_gene: TRBJ1-4; len: 14; CDR3aa: CASSIGQGNEKLFF
v_gene: TRBV29-1; j_gene: TRBJ2-1; len: 12; CDR3aa: CSVVAGQNEQFF
v_gene: TRBV13; j_gene: TRBJ1-5; len: 15; CDR3aa: CASSLGQGEGQPQHF
v_gene: TRBV27; j_gene: TRBJ2-6; len: 15; CDR3aa: CASSQPGVGANVLTF
v_gene: TRBV28; j_gene: TRBJ2-7; len: 14; CDR3aa: CASRGTSLFYEQYF
v_gene: TRBV5-1; j_gene: TRBJ2-3; len: 16; CDR3aa: CASSPAGTGGTDTQYF
v_gene: TRBV7-2; j_gene: TRBJ2-3; len: 14; CDR3aa: CASSLMQGTDTQYF
v_gene: TRBV28; j_gene: TRBJ1-5; len: 14; CDR3aa: CASSPGQKDQPQHF
v_gene: TRBV7-2; j_gene: TRBJ2-7; len: 15; CDR3aa: CASSPRRGGGYEQYF
v_gene: TRBV19; j_gene: TRBJ2-4; len: 16; CDR3aa: CASSFTQGASKNIQYF
v_gene: TRBV20-1; j_gene: TRBJ1-4; len: 11; CDR3aa: CSAIGGQGLFF
v_gene: TRBV6-2/TRBV6-3; j_gene: TRBJ2-1; len: 13; CDR3aa: CASSYLDGPEQFF
v_gene: TRBV7-2; j_gene: TRBJ2-5; len: 13; CDR3aa: CASSQAEQETQYF
v_gene: TRBV30; j_gene: TRBJ2-7; len: 12; CDR3aa: CAWTSGSYEQYF
v_gene: TRBV6-5; j_gene: TRBJ2-7; len: 12; CDR3aa: CATRQVPGEQYF
v_gene: TRBV12-3/TRBV12-4; j_gene: TRBJ2-7; len: 12; CDR3aa: CASSFFFPEQYF
v_gene: TRBV10-1; j_gene: TRBJ1-1; len: 13; CDR3aa: CASSESRSTEAFF
v_gene: TRBV7-6; j_gene: TRBJ2-3; len: 18; CDR3aa: CASSLVFIRERGTDTQYF
v_gene: TRBV25-1; j_gene: TRBJ1-2; len: 13; CDR3aa: CASSFGTGGGYTF
v_gene: TRBV7-2; j_gene: TRBJ1-1; len: 13; CDR3aa: CASSPDLNTEAFF
v_gene: TRBV4-2; j_gene: TRBJ2-1; len: 16; CDR3aa: CASSQPTSGAYNEQFF